The rows below give T cell receptor beta chains drawn from one sample of a study of cytomegalovirus exposure and HLA in healthy donors. The assay was immunoSEQ multiplex PCR, and TCRdb's table has in-frame clones only and misses some. The top ten clones hold about 3.1% of a sample with some 200,000 clones, around four fifths of them seen once. Sequenced sample: PBMCs. Receptor source: a female donor in good health and CMV-seronegative. The CDR3 runs from the conserved cysteine through the conserved F or W. The order of the fields is clone size, D gene, J gene, V gene, CDR3 protein, CDR3 DNA. D genes are given only for firm matches. Clone size appears in some rows only: once, few, many, or a class for an expanded clone.

>NA|NA|TRBJ1-3|TRBV5-4
CASSTQTGSGNTIYF
TGTGCCAGCAGCACCCAGACAGGCTCTGGAAACACCATATATTTT
>NA|NA|TRBJ2-7|TRBV5-4
CASSPRGARLEQYF
TGTGCCAGCAGCCCCCGTGGGGCTAGGCTCGAGCAGTACTTC
>NA|TRBD2|TRBJ2-1|TRBV4-3
CASSQDLAGGARDEQFF
TGCGCCAGCAGCCAAGATTTGGCGGGGGGGGCCCGAGATGAGCAGTTCTTC
>NA|TRBD1|TRBJ1-4|TRBV19
CASRPTGTNEKLFF
TGTGCCAGTAGACCGACAGGGACAAATGAAAAACTGTTTTTT
>NA|NA|TRBJ1-4|TRBV7-2
CASSLDSLLLFF
TGTGCCAGCAGCTTAGATTCGTTACTACTGTTTTTT
>NA|NA|TRBJ2-7|TRBV30
CAWRRLNEQYF
TGTGCCTGGCGTCGGTTGAACGAGCAGTACTTC
>few|NA|TRBJ1-6|TRBV23-1
CASSSTTVEPYNSPLHF
TGCGCCAGCAGCTCCACCACAGTGGAACCCTATAATTCACCCCTCCACTTT
>NA|TRBD1|TRBJ2-7|TRBV6-5
CASRQGTGGLYEQYF
TGTGCCAGCAGACAGGGGACAGGGGGCCTCTACGAGCAGTACTTC
>NA|NA|TRBJ1-5|TRBV7-5
CARSPLRGGRNQPQHF
TGTGCCAGAAGCCCCCTAAGGGGGGGAAGAAATCAGCCCCAGCATTTT
>NA|NA|TRBJ1-3|TRBV30
CAWGLQSGNTIYF
TGTGCCTGGGGGTTACAGTCTGGAAACACCATATATTTT
>NA|NA|TRBJ2-1|TRBV5-4
CASSTSGGLYEQFF
TGTGCCAGCAGCACCTCGGGGGGCCTATATGAGCAGTTCTTC
>NA|NA|TRBJ2-3|TRBV4-3
CASSQPLGGGRTDTQYF
TGCGCCAGCAGCCAACCTCTTGGGGGGGGGCGCACAGATACGCAGTATTTT
>NA|TRBD1|TRBJ1-4|TRBV7-2
CASSRGDREEEKLFF
TGTGCCAGCAGCCGAGGGGACAGGGAGGAAGAAAAACTGTTTTTT
>NA|TRBD1|TRBJ2-3|TRBV19
CASRAGGSGDTQYF
TGTGCCAGTAGAGCAGGGGGCTCGGGAGATACGCAGTATTTT
>NA|NA|TRBJ1-3|TRBV18
CASSPSERTNSGNTIYF
TGTGCCAGCTCACCATCTGAGAGGACTAACTCTGGAAACACCATATATTTT
>NA|NA|TRBJ1-1|TRBV19
CASSSLGVDTEAFF
TGTGCCAGTAGTAGTTTAGGGGTTGACACTGAAGCTTTCTTT
>NA|TRBD2|TRBJ2-3|TRBV4-2
CASSQVLISGSTDTQYF
TGTGCCAGCAGCCAAGTCCTAATTAGCGGGAGCACAGATACGCAGTATTTT
>once|NA|TRBJ1-2|TRBV5-4
CASSLEINSYGYTF
TGTGCCAGCAGCTTGGAAATTAATTCCTATGGCTACACCTTC
>NA|TRBD2|TRBJ2-4|TRBV4-3
CASSQETSGGAYDIQYF
TGCGCCAGCAGCCAAGAGACTAGCGGGGGGGCCTATGACATTCAGTACTTC
>few|TRBD2|TRBJ2-5|TRBV5-1
CASSYGLSGGVVEETQYF
TGCGCCAGCAGCTATGGACTGAGCGGGGGGGTTGTGGAAGAGACCCAGTACTTC
>NA|NA|TRBJ2-7|TRBV19
CASSIRDYGTYEQYF
TGTGCCAGTAGTATTCGGGATTATGGGACCTACGAGCAGTACTTC
>NA|NA|TRBJ2-1|TRBV4-1
CASSQPLRGAAYNEQFF
TGCGCCAGCAGCCAACCGCTTCGGGGGGCCGCCTACAATGAGCAGTTCTTC
>NA|NA|TRBJ2-3|TRBV1
CTSSQAMRGTDTQYF
TGCACCAGCAGCCAAGCCATGAGGGGGACGGATACGCAGTATTTT
>NA|NA|TRBJ2-3|TRBV29-1
CSVEVQGTDTQYF
TGCAGCGTTGAGGTACAGGGAACAGATACGCAGTATTTT
>NA|TRBD1|TRBJ1-1|TRBV4-3
CASSHRTGGSTEAFF
TGCGCCAGCAGCCACCGGACAGGGGGTAGCACTGAAGCTTTCTTT
>NA|TRBD1|TRBJ1-2|TRBV28
CASRPTGTGGRGYTF
TGTGCCAGCAGGCCCACCGGGACAGGGGGTCGCGGCTACACCTTC